This is a list of T cell receptor beta chains from one sample in a study of T cell repertoires in cytomegalovirus infection. TCRdb used MiXCR to reprocess the reads, holding one entry per CDR3 protein. This sample has some 200,000 distinct CDR3 sequences; about 40% occur once, and the top ten carry 59%. Their specific antigens are unknown. Sample: CD8+ T cells from cultured PBMCs, taken from culture after CMV antigen stimulation. Receptors originate from a human donor in good health (CMV status not recorded). Some clones in this sample may be carry-over from other donors' samples. The conserved cysteine and the conserved F or W are not part of the CDR3 here. The order of the fields is D gene, J gene, V gene, CDR3 protein. D genes are given only for firm matches.

>NA|TRBJ2-1|TRBV6-6
ASSLDFYNEQF
>NA|TRBJ2-3|TRBV11-2
ASSLWGGTDTQY
>TRBD1|TRBJ2-1|TRBV12-3/TRBV12-4
ASSLPGQGTGGSYNEQF
>TRBD2|TRBJ2-4|TRBV7-8
ASSPGGSSGRLPY
>NA|TRBJ1-1|TRBV6-8
ASSYLDRGGSNTEAF
>TRBD1|TRBJ2-1|TRBV6-5
ASSYRQGNEQF
>NA|TRBJ1-4|TRBV25-1
ASSETNRDDEKLF
>TRBD2|TRBJ2-3|TRBV7-9
ATLPPGLAGVGDTQY
>NA|TRBJ2-5|TRBV20-1
SAKGTETQY
>NA|TRBJ2-4|TRBV27
ASKKGEGIDKNIQY
>NA|TRBJ2-7|TRBV5-4
ASSPAANEQY
>NA|TRBJ2-7|TRBV27
ASSNEPGLEYEQY
>TRBD2|TRBJ2-5|TRBV7-4
ASSSTSGQETQY
>TRBD2|TRBJ2-1|TRBV30
AYGLAGGNEQF
>NA|TRBJ2-1|TRBV6-1
ASSEWGGGVYNEQF
>TRBD1|TRBJ1-2|TRBV20-1
SARDYRDRTLNYGYT
>NA|TRBJ2-7|TRBV4-1
ASSQVISSGKNEQY
>NA|TRBJ1-1|TRBV28
ASSLYPRGGALGTEAF
>NA|TRBJ2-1|TRBV7-6
ASSLEALSYNEQF
>NA|TRBJ2-1|TRBV6-5
ASSYTRQGGNYNEQF
>NA|TRBJ2-3|TRBV7-9
ASSFTRAAADTQY
>TRBD1|TRBJ1-2|TRBV27
ASSLRGQGYGYT
>NA|TRBJ1-2|TRBV11-2
ASRPDSLIFGYT
>NA|TRBJ2-1|TRBV27
ASSLSEGNLDEQF
>TRBD2|TRBJ2-7|TRBV7-3
ASSASAGERGAFSYEQY
>TRBD1|TRBJ2-3|TRBV7-8
ASSRTGTGGRDTQY
>NA|TRBJ2-2|TRBV15
ATSNSGTGELF
>NA|TRBJ1-2|TRBV6-5
ASSFLSGTPNYGYT
>TRBD2|TRBJ2-7|TRBV6-1
ASRKRGSPYEQY
>NA|TRBJ2-5|TRBV7-9
ASSLGGVRETQY
>TRBD1|TRBJ1-1|TRBV6-1
ASGQGMNTEAF
>TRBD1|TRBJ2-7|TRBV6-1
ASSADRTNSYEQY
>TRBD2|TRBJ2-7|TRBV27
ASSLLGRTHEQY
>NA|TRBJ2-3|TRBV15
ATSRDPRGRTDTQY
>TRBD2|TRBJ2-1|TRBV12-3/TRBV12-4
ASSRLAGVIEQF
>NA|TRBJ2-1|TRBV2
ASSERNPHNEQF
>NA|TRBJ2-7|TRBV10-3
AISDPLEVSSYEQY
>NA|TRBJ2-5|TRBV7-8
ASSGRGTAETQY
>NA|TRBJ1-2|TRBV18
ASSPSRTDYGYT
>NA|TRBJ2-7|TRBV15
ATSREVGRRDEQY
>NA|TRBJ2-5|TRBV7-9
ASSFLSEGTQY
>TRBD2|TRBJ2-7|TRBV4-1
ASSQRGGAGEQY
>NA|TRBJ2-1|TRBV30
AWSPGTPEQF
>NA|TRBJ1-1|TRBV6-1
ASRRHHTEAF
>TRBD1|TRBJ1-2|TRBV4-1
ASSQDYWDRGNYGYT
>NA|TRBJ1-2|TRBV27
ASSPYTGGYT
>TRBD1|TRBJ1-5|TRBV6-1
ASSDRTGYSNQPQH
>NA|TRBJ2-2|TRBV4-1
ASSRATGYTGELF
>TRBD1|TRBJ1-5|TRBV15
ATSTHRTGGHQPQH
>TRBD2|TRBJ2-7|TRBV11-2
ASSLTSGRGDEQY
>NA|TRBJ2-1|TRBV7-7
ASSLGFSRRNEQF
>NA|TRBJ1-6|TRBV11-1
ASSWTPGTNNSPFH
>TRBD2|TRBJ2-1|TRBV15
ATALGRGPYNEQF
>TRBD2|TRBJ2-1|TRBV20-1
SAFKSLREGNNEQF
>TRBD1|TRBJ1-2|TRBV7-2
ASSWTGVGYN